Below are 32 T cell receptor beta chains sequenced from a single sample in a study of T cells expressing NK-cell markers. TCRdb reprocessed the 5' RACE reads and reports one entry per CDR3 protein, with no DNA. The sample shows roughly 180,000 distinct CDR3 sequences, and roughly 20% sits with its ten largest clones. Sequenced sample: blood T cells: a sorted CD56 or NKG2C T cell subset, CD4+ or CD8+ T cells, or bulk PBMC T cells (not recorded which). These receptors were obtained from a woman between 18 and 69 years old in good health.

The chain employs TRBV7-9 and TRBJ2-7; TCRdb's D call of TRBD1 is untestable without DNA. The CDR3 consists of 15 residues. Germline V gene lookup returns CDR1 SEHNR and CDR2 FQNEAQ (reference sequence). Here the CDR3 reads CASSFEDRGRYEQYF.

This sequence joins TRBV12-3 or TRBV12-4 and TRBJ1-2; lacking DNA, the TRBD1 call made by TCRdb goes unchecked. CDR3 size: 14 residues. This chain's CDR3 is CASSLGGQGFGYTF.

CDR3 in amino acids: CASSSWTGPENTGELFF. V gene TRBV5-1 combines with J gene TRBJ2-2; TCRdb reports TRBD1, a call that lacks DNA to check it against. This CDR3 has 17 residues. Germline CDR1 SGHRS, CDR2 YFSETQ.

The rearrangement links TRBV5-1 to TRBJ1-1; as DNA is missing, the TRBD1 call by TCRdb cannot be tested. The germline CDR1 and CDR2 sequences are SGHRS and YFSETQ. This CDR3 region has 16 residues. This CDR3 is CASSWRDRADEPEAFF.

The gene calls are TRBV29-1 and TRBJ2-5; TCRdb gives TRBD2 as the D gene, but with no DNA this cannot be confirmed. The CDR3 is 14 residues long. Germline loops: CDR1 SQVTM, CDR2 ANQGSEA. The CDR3 here is CSVSGIPRGETQYF.

The chain is built from TRBV2 and TRBJ2-2. This CDR3 has 14 residues. Germline lookup yields CDR1 SNHLY and CDR2 FYNNEI. This chain's CDR3 is CASSGQHAIGELFF.

CDR3 residues: CATSDGDGAAHSYNEQFF. V and J are TRBV24-1 and TRBJ2-1; TCRdb gives TRBD1 as the D gene, but with no DNA this cannot be confirmed. The CDR3 length is 18 residues. Germline V gene sequence: CDR1 KGHDR, CDR2 SFDVKD.

The chain employs TRBV20-1 and TRBJ2-1. Per the germline V gene, CDR1 is DFQATT and CDR2 is SNEGSKA (reference sequence). The length of the CDR3 is 15 residues. The chain's CDR3 is CSARDVGRSYNEQFF.

V gene TRBV5-1 combines with J gene TRBJ2-1; TCRdb calls TRBD1, which cannot be checked without DNA. This CDR3 has 12 residues. Germline V gene lookup returns CDR1 SGHRS and CDR2 YFSETQ. The chain's CDR3 is CASSVQGNEQFF.

The chain combines TRBV5-1 with TRBJ2-7; the D call from TCRdb, TRBD1, cannot be confirmed without DNA. Germline V lookup: CDR1 SGHRS, CDR2 YFSETQ. This CDR3 comprises 15 residues. The CDR3 protein is CASSATPRGSYEQYF.

The chain combines TRBV12-3 or TRBV12-4 with TRBJ2-2; TCRdb's D call, TRBD1, is unchecked because there is no DNA. This CDR3 region has 13 residues. The CDR3 here is CASSLTGGGELFF.

This chain uses TRBV7-3 with TRBJ2-2. The CDR3 sequence is 16 residues long. In germline, CDR1 is SGHTA, CDR2 FQGTGA. The CDR3 protein is CASSSYILGNTGELFF.

This rearrangement joins TRBV4-2 to TRBJ2-4. The CDR3 spans 14 residues. Germline CDR1 reads LGHNA; CDR2 reads YNFKEQ. CDR3 region: CASSQDPSANIQYF.

The chain employs TRBV7-2 and TRBJ1-1. The CDR3 has 14 residues. The V gene's germline CDR1 is SGHTA and CDR2 FQGNSA. Here the CDR3 reads CASSPSWDLSRAFF.

The chain carries TRBV28 and TRBJ2-5. Germline CDR1 and CDR2: MDHEN and SYDVKM. The CDR3 extends over 15 amino acids. The CDR3 reads CASSPGLLYQETQYF.

The rearrangement joins TRBV6-1 to TRBJ1-5. The CDR3 totals 15 residues. Germline loops: CDR1 MNHNS, CDR2 SASEGT. CDR3 region: CASSSRSYSNQPQHF.

V gene TRBV29-1 combines with J gene TRBJ2-2; TCRdb proposes TRBD2, but this gene call is untestable without DNA. CDR3 length equals 15 residues. Per the germline V gene, CDR1 is SQVTM and CDR2 is ANQGSEA. The chain's CDR3 is CSATTSGRGAGELFF.

The chain joins TRBV5-1 to TRBJ2-1. This CDR3 comprises 13 residues. Germline V gives CDR1 SGHRS, CDR2 YFSETQ. CDR3 loop: CASSLGSYNEQFF.

This rearrangement joins TRBV9 to TRBJ2-3; TCRdb's assignment of TRBD2 cannot be checked, as there is no DNA. The germline V gene has CDR1 SGDLS and CDR2 YYNGEE. The CDR3 covers 18 residues. The CDR3 region is CASSVWLWSSGTTDTQYF.

The chain employs TRBV5-1 and TRBJ2-6. Germline V CDR1 and CDR2: SGHRS, YFSETQ. The CDR3 covers 17 residues. The CDR3 sequence is CASSLAKTASGANVLTF.

This chain connects TRBV18 to TRBJ2-1; there is no DNA to check the TCRdb D call of TRBD2. Looked up from germline, CDR1 is KGHSH and CDR2 is LQKENI. The length of the CDR3 is 14 residues. The CDR3 here is CASSPGRDHNEQFF.

The J gene is TRBJ2-2, the V gene TRBV20-1. The CDR3 has 14 residues. Looked up from germline, CDR1 is DFQATT and CDR2 is SNEGSKA (reference sequence). CDR3 in amino acids: CSARSQPNTGELFF.

The V call is TRBV4-2, the J call TRBJ2-3; without DNA, the TCRdb call of TRBD2 cannot be checked. This CDR3 is 16 amino acids long. The germline gives CDR1 LGHNA, CDR2 YNFKEQ. CDR3 sequence reads: CASSQDFVGSADTQYF.

This chain uses TRBV15 with TRBJ2-7; lacking DNA, the TRBD2 call made by TCRdb goes unchecked. CDR3 length: 15 residues. Germline-derived CDR1 and CDR2 are LNHNV and YYDKDF (reference sequence). CDR3 in amino acids: CATSRAGAELGEQYF.

The chain couples TRBV3-1 to TRBJ2-2; TCRdb's assignment of TRBD2 cannot be checked, as there is no DNA. The CDR3 totals 17 residues. Germline CDR1 is LGHDT and CDR2 is YNNKEL (reference sequence). CDR3 sequence reads: CASSQEGLVLRSGELFF.

The chain links TRBV29-1 to TRBJ2-7; TCRdb indicates TRBD1, and absent DNA this call remains unverified. This CDR3 region has 14 residues. Per the germline V gene, CDR1 is SQVTM and CDR2 is ANQGSEA. The CDR3 is CSVVGDRVPGVQYF.

The V call is TRBV25-1, the J call TRBJ1-2; TCRdb reports TRBD1, a call that lacks DNA to check it against. Germline V CDR1 and CDR2: MGHDK, SYGVNS. The CDR3 contains 13 residues. The CDR3 reads CASSEASGSGYTF.

The genes are TRBV5-1 and TRBJ1-1; TCRdb outputs TRBD1, but without DNA this stays unchecked. Germline V CDR1 and CDR2: SGHRS, YFSETQ. This CDR3 spans 16 amino acids. CDR3 loop: CASSIMTGNLNTEAFF.

The rearrangement uses TRBV30 and TRBJ1-1; with no DNA, the TCRdb D assignment of TRBD1 cannot be verified. Germline V lookup: CDR1 GTSNPN, CDR2 SVGIG (reference sequence). The CDR3 extends over 16 amino acids. This CDR3 is CASSGGATGVNTEAFF.

The CDR3 sequence: CASSPGQTGTYEQYF. The V and J genes are TRBV18 and TRBJ2-7; TCRdb reports TRBD1, a call that lacks DNA to check it against. Per the germline V gene, CDR1 is KGHSH and CDR2 is LQKENI. The CDR3 totals 15 residues.

The gene calls are TRBV20-1 and TRBJ1-1; TCRdb returns TRBD1, unconfirmable since there is no DNA. The germline gives CDR1 DFQATT, CDR2 SNEGSKA (reference sequence). CDR3 length: 17 residues. CDR3 sequence reads: CSARDPGGRGMNTEAFF.

The gene calls are TRBV4-2 and TRBJ1-1; there is no DNA to check the TCRdb D call of TRBD1. The CDR3 loop spans 15 amino acids. Germline V gene data show CDR1 as LGHNA and CDR2 as YNFKEQ. The CDR3 loop reads CASSHPGGQGTEAFF.